These 8 T cell receptor beta chains originate from one sample sequenced in a study of cytomegalovirus exposure and HLA in healthy donors. The PCR used 60 Vbeta and 13 Jbeta primers. TCRdb's copy holds only in-frame clones and misses some; the assay was immunoSEQ multiplex PCR. The sample carries about 180,000 clones, 70% to 85% recorded once. Input material: PBMCs. These receptors all come from a girl between 2 and 10 years old in good health and CMV-seropositive.

This clone occurred once. The genes are TRBV5-5 and TRBJ2-7; weak D call: TRBD1 (7 bases). The CDR3 totals 13 residues. In germline, CDR1 is SGHKS, CDR2 YYEKEE (reference sequence). V lost 7 bases and J 2 bases, leaving 13 bases between the germline ends. The CDR3 coding sequence is TGTGCCAGCGGGGGGACAGTGACCTACGAGCAGTACTTC. It codes for CASGGTVTYEQYF.

The rearrangement uses TRBV6-5 and TRBJ1-2, with 7 bases matching TRBD1. The CDR3 runs to 12 residues. With 5 bases clipped from V and 7 bases from J, the junction kept 4 bases outside the gene matches. Germline values: CDR1 MNHEY, CDR2 SVGAGI. CDR3 coding DNA: TGTGCCAGCAGTCAAGACAGGGTTGGCTACACCTTC. Residues: CASSQDRVGYTF.

The CDR3 DNA sequence: TGTGCCAGCAGTTACGACGTAGCGGGAGGACAATACGAGCAGTACTTC. Protein product: CASSYDVAGGQYEQYF. This rearrangement joins TRBV6-6 to TRBJ2-7; 10 nucleotides agree with TRBD2. The CDR3 length is 16 residues. Germline loops: CDR1 MNHNY, CDR2 SVGAGI (reference sequence). The V and J ends lost 2 bases and 4 bases, in that order; junction bases with no gene match: 8.

V usage is TRBV11-3 and J usage is TRBJ1-2; D gene ambiguous. Per the germline V gene, CDR1 is SGHNT and CDR2 is YENEEA. The CDR3 length is 12 residues. V dropped 3 bases and J dropped 5 bases, with 7 bases sitting between them. As DNA, the CDR3 is TGTGCCAGCAGCTTTGGAGGGTATGGCTACACCTTC. This sequence encodes CASSFGGYGYTF.

V and J are TRBV6-5 and TRBJ1-2; perhaps TRBD1 as D (6 bases). Germline CDR1 and CDR2: MNHEY and SVGAGI. This CDR3 spans 13 amino acids. V shed 6 bases and J shed 8 bases, with 16 bases lying between them. The DNA of the CDR3 is TGTGCCAGCAGACTCAAGGACAGTCGCGGCTACACCTTC. It is translated as CASRLKDSRGYTF.

This sequence joins TRBV6-5 and TRBJ2-7, with D possibly TRBD1 on 5 matching bases. The germline gives CDR1 MNHEY, CDR2 SVGAGI. This CDR3 has 13 amino acids. Trimming took 5 bases from V and 3 from J, leaving 11 bases between them. CDR3 DNA sequence: TGTGCCAGCAGTCAAACCAGGGACTACGAGCAGTACTTC. Translation: CASSQTRDYEQYF.

This chain joins TRBV25-1 and TRBJ2-1; D is unclear. Deletions cut 4 bases from V and 7 bases from J, with 17 bases between. Germline V gene sequence: CDR1 MGHDK, CDR2 SYGVNS. The CDR3 contains 15 residues. CDR3 amino acids: CASSALDPSWNEQFF. Here the CDR3 DNA reads TGTGCCAGCAGTGCGCTAGACCCTTCCTGGAATGAGCAGTTCTTC.

The rearrangement joins TRBV5-1 to TRBJ2-3; 7 bases line up with TRBD2. Trimming at V came to 2 bases and at J to 6 bases, leaving 3 bases not matched to a gene. This CDR3 spans 13 amino acids. The germline CDR1 and CDR2 sequences are SGHRS and YFSETQ. CDR3 region: CASSLGEGDTQYF. In nucleotides, the CDR3 is TGCGCCAGCAGCTTAGGGGAGGGCGATACGCAGTATTTT.